This TCR beta chain was captured in a study of shared clonotypes between healthy human individuals. Between the trimmed V and J ends, which lost 3 bases and 6 bases, there was a span of 12 bases. The CDR3 covers 14 residues. In germline, CDR1 is MDHEN, CDR2 SYDVKM. On this clone: Its antigen is currently unknown.

Naive CD8 cells, CD45RO-negative and positively selected for CCR7, excluded terminally differentiated effector memory CD45RA+ cells. Study-wide results and caveats: Richness estimates generally favored naive over memory subsets.

Measured with immunoSEQ multiplex PCR; TCRdb has only the in-frame clones, and not every one. The table records about 2.1 million clones, under 95% of them present only once. The clonotype originates from a man aged 18 to 30 in good health. Some clones in this sample may be carry-over from other donors' samples. The rearrangement links TRBV28 to TRBJ2-1; D may be TRBD2 (5 bases). Sequencing was carried out using naive CD8+ T cells from PBMCs. CDR3 amino acids: CASSFRGFGNEQFF. CDR3 nucleotide sequence: TGTGCCAGCAGTTTTCGGGGTTTCGGCAATGAGCAGTTCTTC.